A single sample gave rise to the 17 T cell receptor beta chains below, sequenced in a study of Ad26.COV2.S vaccination and SARS-CoV-2 variants. Treatment of the sample: about 20 received Ad26.COV2.S at low or high dose, single or two shots; 5 received placebo; per-sample allocation not given. Each sample was drawn 63 days after the first injection (of vaccine or placebo). Sequencing was performed with immunoSEQ multiplex PCR; in TCRdb, only in-frame clones are kept and a portion is missing. The table has 300,000 to 400,000 clones, roughly 90% seen once. The specimen comprised peripheral blood, sampled in a trial of Ad26.COV2.S vaccine versus placebo. The receptor source for this set is a person aged 18-60 years who received the Ad26.COV2.S COVID-19 vaccine or a placebo.

The CDR3 reads CATSYRDRGFHNEQFF. The DNA of the CDR3 is TGTGCCACCAGCTACCGGGACAGGGGGTTTCACAATGAGCAGTTCTTC. This chain joins TRBV24-1 and TRBJ2-1, with 11 bases matching TRBD1. The CDR3 loop spans 16 amino acids. V lost 7 bases and J lost 5; bases outside the gene matches: 9. Per the germline V gene, CDR1 is KGHDR and CDR2 is SFDVKD.

The chain is built from TRBV10-3 and TRBJ1-4; D might be TRBD1 (5 bases). The CDR3 spans 15 residues. Trimming shortened V by 4 bases and J by 8 bases, and 17 bases separated the two germline ends. Germline loops: CDR1 ENHRY, CDR2 SYGVKD. DNA for the CDR3: TGTGCCATCAGTGGAGGTTATGGGACTCGGGAAAAACTGTTTTTT. The encoded protein is CAISGGYGTREKLFF.

J is TRBJ2-1 and V is TRBV19; 10 positions match TRBD2. J gave up 2 bases and V 6 bases, and 7 bases lay outside the gene matches. The CDR3 length is 16 residues. Germline V gene sequence: CDR1 LNHDA, CDR2 SQIVND (reference sequence). CDR3: CASRSSSGGPYNEQFF. CDR3 coding DNA: TGTGCCAGTAGATCCTCTAGCGGGGGACCCTACAATGAGCAGTTCTTC.

The chain joins TRBV28 to TRBJ1-2, with a tentative D call TRBD1 (6 bases). Per the germline V gene, CDR1 is MDHEN and CDR2 is SYDVKM. The length of the CDR3 is 15 residues. Trimming took 7 bases from V and 5 from J, leaving 20 bases between them. CDR3 sequence: CASNLTPGHSYGYTF. CDR3 coding DNA: TGTGCCAGCAACTTGACCCCGGGACATTCGTATGGCTACACCTTC.

The chain couples TRBV27 to TRBJ2-7; TRBD1 aligns across 8 bases. The CDR3 has 16 residues. V lost 8 bases and J lost 3; bases outside the gene matches: 15. CDR1 and CDR2 from the germline V gene are MNHEY and SMNVEV (reference sequence). This chain's CDR3 is CASGQGYLGWGYEQYF. CDR3 DNA sequence: TGTGCCAGCGGACAGGGTTATTTGGGGTGGGGCTACGAGCAGTACTTC.

In this sample, this clone turned up once. This sequence joins TRBV7-2 and TRBJ2-1; D gene ambiguous. V gave up 4 bases and J gave up 0 bases, with 10 bases separating them. Germline CDR1 reads SGHTA; CDR2 reads FQGNSA. The CDR3 sequence is 15 residues long. CDR3 region: CASSYNQISYNEQFF. Written as DNA, the CDR3 is TGTGCCAGCAGCTATAATCAGATCTCCTACAATGAGCAGTTCTTC.

V usage is TRBV7-2 and J usage is TRBJ2-5; no clear D gene. The V end was cut by 1 base, the J end by 4 bases, with 10 bases between. This CDR3 region has 14 residues. The germline V gene encodes CDR1 SGHTA and CDR2 FQGNSA. This CDR3 is CASSLDRAVETQYF. The DNA for the CDR3 is TGTGCCAGCAGCTTAGACCGGGCCGTAGAGACCCAGTACTTC.

Only a few counts were recorded for this clone. This rearrangement joins TRBV4-3 to TRBJ2-7; 9 bases agree with TRBD2. The trim removed 1 base at V and 4 bases at J, leaving 5 bases unmatched. The CDR3 is 15 residues long. Germline CDR1 reads LGHNA; CDR2 reads YSLEER. In DNA form, the CDR3 reads TGCGCCAGCAGCCAAGGGAGCAGCGGGAGGTACGAGCAGTACTTC. Amino acid sequence: CASSQGSSGRYEQYF.

The rearrangement uses TRBV7-9 and TRBJ2-3; 11 bases align to TRBD2. J gave up 6 bases and V 4 bases, and 6 bases lay outside the gene matches. The CDR3 covers 15 residues. Germline CDR1 and CDR2: SEHNR and FQNEAQ (reference sequence). CDR3 in DNA: TGTGCCAGCAGCTCTCGACTAGCGGGGCTCGATACGCAGTATTTT. Amino acids: CASSSRLAGLDTQYF.

In regard to this clone: Other nucleotide sequences from this sample produce the same CDR3. The gene calls are TRBV9 and TRBJ1-1, with D possibly matching TRBD1 (5 bases). Between the trimmed V and J ends, which lost 1 base and 1 base, there was a span of 5 bases. This CDR3 has 13 residues. The V gene's germline CDR1 is SGDLS and CDR2 YYNGEE. As DNA, the CDR3 is TGTGCCAGCAGCGTAACAGGGAACACTGAAGCTTTCTTT. It codes for CASSVTGNTEAFF.

In this sample, this clone turned up a few times. The chain couples TRBV28 to TRBJ1-2; 8 nucleotides line up with TRBD1. V lost 6 bases, J lost 4 bases, and 4 bases stayed unmatched. The V gene's germline CDR1 is MDHEN and CDR2 SYDVKM. The CDR3 totals 13 residues. The CDR3 sequence: CASSIDRGYGYTF. The CDR3 DNA reads TGTGCCAGCAGCATCGACAGGGGCTATGGCTACACCTTC.

V is TRBV3-1 (or the pseudogene TRBV3-2) and J is TRBJ2-5; D is perhaps TRBD1 or TRBD2 (6 bases each). The CDR3 contains 17 residues. CDR1 and CDR2 (germline): LGHDT, YNNKEL (reference sequence). Trimming stripped 1 base from V and 1 base from J, with 16 bases between. The CDR3 DNA is TGTGCCAGCAGCCAAGCTTTGGGGGGCCCTCTCCAAGAGACCCAGTACTTC. Amino acid sequence: CASSQALGGPLQETQYF.

This clone was seen just once. V and J are TRBV19 and TRBJ2-7, with D possibly TRBD2 on 5 matching bases. Germline V gene sequence: CDR1 LNHDA, CDR2 SQIVND (reference sequence). This CDR3 is 14 amino acids long. V was clipped by 3 bases and J by 4 bases, with 13 bases between them. CDR3 DNA: TGTGCCAGTAGTATTCACTGGACGGGATACGAGCAGTACTTC. Protein: CASSIHWTGYEQYF.

The V gene is TRBV7-9, the J gene TRBJ2-3; 11 nucleotides match TRBD2. The CDR3 totals 18 residues. Trimming removed 2 bases from V and 0 bases from J; junction bases left unmatched: 7. Germline CDR1 SEHNR, CDR2 FQNEAQ (reference sequence). The CDR3 reads CASSLYSGGVPSTDTQYF. DNA of the CDR3: TGTGCCAGCAGCTTATATAGCGGGGGGGTCCCCAGCACAGATACGCAGTATTTT.

The chain carries TRBV12-5 and TRBJ2-3, with 10 bases matching TRBD2. V lost 7 bases to trimming and J lost 4 bases; unmatched junction nucleotides: 8. This CDR3 contains 15 residues. Germline V gene data show CDR1 as LGHNT and CDR2 as FRNRAP. The CDR3 loop reads CASALTSGFPDTQYF. In nucleotides, the CDR3 is TGTGCTAGTGCCCTGACTAGCGGGTTCCCAGATACGCAGTATTTT.

This rearrangement joins TRBV28 to TRBJ2-7; D perhaps matches TRBD2 (6 bases). In germline, CDR1 is MDHEN, CDR2 SYDVKM. CDR3 length: 19 residues. V dropped 5 bases and J dropped 7 bases, with 33 bases sitting between them. CDR3 nucleotides: TGTGCCAGCAGTCCGAGGACGTACCGGGAGATAGGGGAAGGGTGGGAGCAGTACTTC. It is translated as CASSPRTYREIGEGWEQYF.

The chain is built from TRBV5-1 and TRBJ1-4; D is possibly TRBD1 (5 bases). Germline CDR1 reads SGHRS; CDR2 reads YFSETQ. The CDR3 has 16 amino acids. Trimming cost V 0 bases and J 4 bases, with 13 bases left between them. The DNA for the CDR3 is TGCGCCAGCAGCTTGGCGCCGACAGCTCTTAATGAAAAACTGTTTTTT. It is translated as CASSLAPTALNEKLFF. Full variable domain (outside the CDR3, taken from reference TRBV5-1 and TRBJ1-4): KAGVTQTPRYLIKTRGQQVTLSCSPISGHRSVSWYQQTPGQGLQFLFEYFSETQRNKGNFPGRFSGRQFSNSRSEMNVSTLELGDSALYLCASSLAPTALNEKLFFGSGTQLSVL.